The clone carrying this TCR beta chain was seen a handful of times. The germline V and J ends were trimmed by 0 bases and 1 base, with 15 bases remaining between them. CDR1 is MRHNA and CDR2 is SNTAGT in the germline V gene. The CDR3 has 17 amino acids. These data are taken from a study of cytotoxic CD8 clonotypes in ibrutinib-treated CLL. Clones were read by immunoSEQ multiplex PCR, and TCRdb kept only the in-frame ones, dropping some. Altogether more than 140,000 clones are present, 60% to 80% being singletons, with the ten largest covering under 35%. The TCR originated in a human donor with chronic lymphocytic leukemia. This specimen was PBMCs, taken after 12 months of ibrutinib treatment. The chain carries TRBV6-4 and TRBJ1-2; TRBD1 is a possible D gene (5 bases). CDR3 region: CASSDSATAPLNYGYTF. The CDR3 DNA sequence: TGTGCCAGCAGTGACTCCGCGACAGCCCCTCTTAACTATGGCTACACCTTC.